Below are 22 T cell receptor beta chains sequenced from a single sample in a study of blood T cells in healthy people across ages. Combining a sample-barcoded 5' primer with a J-beta primer mix, a second PCR ran for roughly 6 to 12 cycles. TCRdb processed the 5' RACE reads anew with MiXCR; each CDR3 protein has one entry. The sample carries some 880,000 distinct CDR3 sequences, 35% to 40% recorded once. What was sequenced was blood. The receptors stem from a young man in good health.

V gene TRBV10-2 combines with J gene TRBJ2-5, with D tentatively TRBD1 (6 bases). The CDR3 length is 13 residues. V dropped 11 bases and J dropped 5 bases, with 18 bases sitting between them. CDR1 is WSHSY, CDR2 SAAADI, per germline. This chain's CDR3 is CAGSRQAKETQYF. For the CDR3, the DNA is TGCGCCGGTTCCAGACAGGCCAAGGAGACCCAGTACTTC.

J is TRBJ2-3 and V is TRBV5-1; perhaps TRBD1 as D (6 bases). Germline CDR1 and CDR2: SGHRS and YFSETQ. Trimming pared 4 bases from V and 0 bases from J, leaving 15 bases between. CDR3 size: 16 residues. The CDR3 DNA sequence: TGCGCCAGCAGCCGCATGGGGGCTGGGAGCACAGATACGCAGTATTTT. This gives the protein CASSRMGAGSTDTQYF.

In regard to this clonotype: A much larger clone is a single base away; this may be a read error. The chain is built from TRBV2 and TRBJ2-7; D not resolved. The CDR3 spans 12 residues. Germline V gene lookup returns CDR1 SNHLY and CDR2 FYNNEI. The DNA of the CDR3 is TGTGCCTGCAGTCAAGACATTTACGAGCAGTACTTC. It yields the protein CACSQDIYEQYF.

This clonotype was recorded at least ten times. V is TRBV20-1 and J is TRBJ2-5; D ambiguous. Germline V gene sequence: CDR1 DFQATT, CDR2 SNEGSKA (reference sequence). Deletions cut 3 bases from V and 1 base from J, with 12 bases between. The CDR3 loop spans 14 amino acids. CDR3 nucleotides: TGCAGTGCTAGGCTTCAACGCCTCCAAGAGACCCAGTACTTC. The encoded protein is CSARLQRLQETQYF.

This clonotype was seen repeatedly, ten times or more. This CDR3 is CASSRSTGTGYGYTF. The CDR3 coding sequence is TGCGCCAGCAGCCGGTCTACCGGGACAGGTTATGGCTACACCTTC. This chain links TRBV4-3 with TRBJ1-2; 8 bases align to TRBD1. This CDR3 has 15 amino acids. V dropped 4 bases and J dropped 5; count of bases not matched to a gene: 9. Germline assignment: CDR1 LGHNA and CDR2 YSLEER.

There are many counts of this clonotype. The rearrangement joins TRBV6-2 or TRBV6-3 to TRBJ1-2; 8 positions agree with TRBD1. There are 12 residues in the CDR3. The germline CDR1 and CDR2 sequences are MNHEY and SVGEGT. V lost 8 bases and J lost 5; bases outside the gene matches: 4. CDR3 region: CASGDRGYGYTF. The CDR3 nucleotides read TGTGCCAGCGGAGACAGGGGTTATGGCTACACCTTC.

About this clonotype itself: At one of its ends the junction is not consistent with the germline gene, which may arise from a read error. The V and J genes are TRBV6-2 or TRBV6-3 and TRBJ2-2, with D possibly matching TRBD2 (5 bases). Per germline, CDR1 MNHEY and CDR2 SVGEGT. The CDR3 loop spans 15 amino acids. The CDR3 loop is CASNPITGNTGEPFF. Here the CDR3 DNA reads TGTGCCAGCAATCCTATTACGGGGAACACCGGGGAGCCGTTTTTT.

V and J are TRBV15 and TRBJ2-1; D is possibly TRBD1 or TRBD2 (5 bases each). The DNA matches TRBJ2-7 better at its end, which makes the J call doubtful. Germline V gene data show CDR1 as LNHNV and CDR2 as YYDKDF (reference sequence). There are 16 residues in the CDR3. The CDR3 region has the DNA TGTGCCACCAGCAGGGACTTTGGGGCCCTGTACAATGAGCAGTACTTC. The encoded protein is CATSRDFGALYNEQYF.

In its sample, this clonotype was seen once. This rearrangement joins TRBV4-1 to TRBJ2-1, with D hard to call. From germline, CDR1 is MGHRA and CDR2 YSYEKL. The V gene lost 3 bases and the J gene lost 7 bases, with 13 bases spanning the gap. The CDR3 has 14 amino acids. The CDR3 coding sequence is TGCGCCAGCAGCCACCGTCTAGGCCCAAATGAGCAGTTCTTC. Residues: CASSHRLGPNEQFF.

Many counts were recorded for this clonotype. V and J are TRBV27 and TRBJ2-7; 7 bases map to TRBD2. Germline assignment: CDR1 MNHEY and CDR2 SMNVEV (reference sequence). V dropped 3 bases and J dropped 3; count of bases not matched to a gene: 8. The CDR3 has 15 amino acids. The CDR3 sequence is CASSLVLARNYEQYF. DNA of the CDR3: TGTGCCAGCAGTTTGGTACTAGCGAGAAACTACGAGCAGTACTTC.

The rearrangement joins TRBV12-3 or TRBV12-4 to TRBJ1-2, with 10 bases aligning to TRBD1. This CDR3 is built from 14 residues. The V and J ends lost 5 bases and 8 bases, in that order; junction bases with no gene match: 8. This CDR3 reads CASSAGTGARGYTF. CDR3 coding DNA: TGTGCCAGCAGTGCCGGGACAGGGGCTCGGGGCTACACCTTC.

This clonotype was observed a handful of times. The chain uses TRBV10-3 and TRBJ2-3, with D perhaps TRBD1 or TRBD2 (5 bases each). The CDR3 covers 14 residues. Germline values: CDR1 ENHRY, CDR2 SYGVKD. The V end was cut by 3 bases, the J end by 5 bases, with 12 bases between. CDR3: CAISDGGSRDTQYF. The CDR3 DNA is TGTGCCATCAGTGATGGGGGATCGAGAGATACGCAGTATTTT.

The CDR3 sequence: CASSQAMAGAQETQYF. In DNA form, the CDR3 reads TGTGCCAGCAGCCAAGCGATGGCAGGCGCCCAAGAGACCCAGTACTTC. The chain combines TRBV3-1 with TRBJ2-4; D is unresolved. The tail of the sequence fits TRBJ2-5 better, so the J call may be wrong. Per germline, CDR1 LGHDT and CDR2 YNNKEL (reference sequence). This CDR3 region has 16 residues.

This clonotype was detected only a few times. The rearrangement uses TRBV3-1 and TRBJ2-5, with 7 bases that match TRBD2. V lost 0 bases to trimming and J lost 7 bases; unmatched junction nucleotides: 17. The CDR3 runs to 18 residues. Germline lookup yields CDR1 LGHDT and CDR2 YNNKEL (reference sequence). CDR3 in amino acids: CASSQDKSLARTIGTQYF. The CDR3 DNA reads as TGTGCCAGCAGCCAAGATAAGTCACTAGCGCGAACCATTGGGACCCAGTACTTC.

This clonotype was found many times. V gene TRBV2 combines with J gene TRBJ2-5, with 9 bases fitting TRBD2. V lost 8 bases and J lost 6; bases outside the gene matches: 7. The CDR3 loop spans 13 amino acids. Germline values: CDR1 SNHLY, CDR2 FYNNEI. The CDR3: CASHSSGRQTQYF. CDR3 sequence (DNA): TGTGCCAGCCATAGCAGCGGGAGGCAGACCCAGTACTTC.

The V gene is TRBV28, the J gene TRBJ1-1; D unresolved. The CDR3 runs to 13 residues. The ends were cut back, 5 bases at V and 0 bases at J, with 7 bases in the middle. Germline-derived CDR1 and CDR2 are MDHEN and SYDVKM. CDR3 bases: TGTGCCAGCAGTGTCCCTATGAACACTGAAGCTTTCTTT. Protein: CASSVPMNTEAFF.

The CDR3 here is CASSHRGWELFF. CDR3 DNA: TGTGCCAGCAGCCACAGGGGATGGGAGCTGTTTTTT. The chain has TRBV3-1 and TRBJ2-2; a weak D match, TRBD1 (6 bases). Germline CDR1 reads LGHDT; CDR2 reads YNNKEL (reference sequence). The CDR3 length is 12 residues. Trimming pared 3 bases from V and 9 bases from J, leaving 8 bases between.

This clonotype was seen a few times. The chain uses TRBV28 and TRBJ1-4; D is perhaps TRBD1 (6 bases). CDR3 length: 14 amino acids. V lost 6 bases to trimming and J lost 0 bases, with 8 bases between them. Germline V gene lookup returns CDR1 MDHEN and CDR2 SYDVKM. Written as DNA, the CDR3 is TGTGCCAGCAGGGGGGCGACAACTAATGAAAAACTGTTTTTT. It translates to CASRGATTNEKLFF.

This chain connects TRBV30 to TRBJ1-6; the match to TRBD1 covers 7 bases. The J segment lost 4 bases and the V segment lost 1 base, leaving 4 bases of the junction unmatched. CDR3 length equals 15 residues. Germline assignment: CDR1 GTSNPN and CDR2 SVGIG (reference sequence). In nucleotides, the CDR3 is TGTGCCTGGAGTGCCACGGGACAGTATAATTCACCCCTCCACTTT. Its translation: CAWSATGQYNSPLHF. The whole variable domain, filled in from reference TRBV30 and TRBJ1-6, reads SQTIHQWPATLVQPVGSPLSLECTVEGTSNPNLYWYRQAAGRGLQLLFYSVGIGQISSEVPQNLSASRPQDRQFILSSKKLLLSDSGFYLCAWSATGQYNSPLHFGNGTRLTVT.

In this sample, this clonotype turned up many times. The J gene is TRBJ2-5, the V gene TRBV9; a weak D match, TRBD1 (6 bases). The V and J ends lost 8 bases and 0 bases respectively, with 14 bases between them. The CDR3 totals 14 residues. In germline, CDR1 is SGDLS, CDR2 YYNGEE. The CDR3 region is CASSTGQYQETQYF. The CDR3 region has the DNA TGTGCCAGTTCGACAGGACAATACCAAGAGACCCAGTACTTC.

This clonotype came up many times. J is TRBJ2-1 and V is TRBV20-1; 10 bases fit TRBD2. The germline V gene encodes CDR1 DFQATT and CDR2 SNEGSKA (reference sequence). The J segment lost 0 bases and the V segment lost 4 bases, leaving 6 bases of the junction unmatched. The CDR3 covers 16 residues. CDR3 residues: CSANSGGRTSYNEQFF. The CDR3 DNA reads as TGCAGTGCTAATAGCGGGGGGCGGACCTCCTACAATGAGCAGTTCTTC.

The chain recombines TRBV7-8 with TRBJ2-5; possible D gene TRBD1, 5 bases. The last part of the DNA fits TRBJ2-7 better; the J call may be wrong. CDR1 SGHVS and CDR2 FQNEAQ come from the germline V gene. The CDR3 consists of 16 residues. The CDR3, as DNA: TGTGCCAGCAGCTTAGGGGGCGTTGGGATCCGCTACGAGCAGTACTTC. Residues: CASSLGGVGIRYEQYF.